What follows is one T cell receptor beta chain and its context. The target antigen is unknown. The sample originates from a study of shared clonotypes between healthy human individuals. Study results and caveats: The study sampled only blood, and tissue repertoires likely differ.

With 5 bases removed from V and 0 bases from J, the gap between germline ends came to 11 bases. There are 14 residues in the CDR3. The germline gives CDR1 LNHDA, CDR2 SQIVND (reference sequence). PCR replicates from unsorted PBMC used 300 ng DNA, and this amount was about 30,000 T cell genomes. Clones were sequenced by immunoSEQ multiplex PCR, and TCRdb holds only the in-frame ones, with some missing. The table includes around 440,000 clones, roughly three quarters detected once. Sequencing used PBMCs. The TCR originated in a woman aged 40 to 50 in good health. Some clones in this sample may be carry-over from other donors' samples. The genes are TRBV19 and TRBJ2-7, with D maybe TRBD2 (6 bases). CDR3 in amino acids: CASSGTVSSYEQYF. For the CDR3, the DNA is TGTGCCAGTAGTGGGACTGTTAGCTCCTACGAGCAGTACTTC.